A single sample is the source of the 11 T cell receptor beta chains below, sequenced in a study of blood T cells in healthy people across ages. Sample-barcoded 5' priming and a J-beta primer mix drove a second PCR of about 7 to 11 cycles. TCRdb redid the calling of the 5' RACE reads with MiXCR, one entry per CDR3 protein. The profile shows about 1.8 million distinct CDR3 sequences, roughly 52% of them singletons. Input material: blood. Source of these receptors: a woman in her forties in good health.

This rearrangement joins TRBV24-1 to TRBJ2-3; a weak D match, TRBD2 (6 bases). The germline CDR1 and CDR2 sequences are KGHDR and SFDVKD. The CDR3 length is 16 residues. V lost 3 bases to trimming and J lost 2 bases, with 14 bases between them. Here the CDR3 DNA reads TGTGCCACCAGTGATCTCCGGGGCGGGGCCACAGATACGCAGTATTTT. This sequence encodes CATSDLRGGATDTQYF.

This clonotype occurred a few times. This sequence joins TRBV7-9 and TRBJ1-1; 7 bases are shared with TRBD1. The CDR3 consists of 12 residues. The V gene's germline CDR1 is SEHNR and CDR2 FQNEAQ (reference sequence). With 10 bases clipped from V and 1 base from J, the junction kept 3 bases outside the gene matches. The chain's CDR3 is CATGTANTEAFF. The CDR3 DNA reads TGTGCCACCGGGACAGCGAACACTGAAGCTTTCTTT.

A single count supports this clonotype. This sequence joins TRBV15 and TRBJ2-1, with D tentatively TRBD2 (6 bases). This CDR3 has 15 amino acids. The ends were cut back, 3 bases at V and 12 bases at J, with 21 bases in the middle. Germline V lookup: CDR1 LNHNV, CDR2 YYDKDF (reference sequence). The CDR3 nucleotides read TGTGCCACCAGCAGTGGTGGGACGGGCGGGGATGGGCAGTTCTTC. It yields the protein CATSSGGTGGDGQFF.

The chain employs TRBV2 and TRBJ2-2; D remains ambiguous. The CDR3 runs 13 residues. Germline-derived CDR1 and CDR2 are SNHLY and FYNNEI. Trimming took off 4 bases at V and 5 bases at J, with 8 bases between the two ends. The chain's CDR3 is CASSATDTGELFF. CDR3 sequence (DNA): TGTGCCAGCAGTGCGACGGATACCGGGGAGCTGTTTTTT. The full variable domain, completed using reference TRBV2 and TRBJ2-2, is EPEVTQTPSHQVTQMGQEVILRCVPISNHLYFYWYRQILGQKVEFLVSFYNNEISEKSEIFDDQFSVERPDGSNFTLKIRSTKLEDSAMYFCASSATDTGELFFGEGSRLTVL.

The chain couples TRBV7-2 to TRBJ2-4, with D tentatively TRBD1 or TRBD2 (5 bases each). CDR3 length: 14 residues. With 3 bases removed from V and 8 bases from J, the gap between germline ends came to 14 bases. Looked up from germline, CDR1 is SGHTA and CDR2 is FQGNSA. The CDR3 DNA reads as TGTGCCAGCAGCTTGGATGGGGGTACCGACATTCAGTACTTC. Its translation: CASSLDGGTDIQYF. Based on the CDR3 plus reference TRBV7-2 and TRBJ2-4, the full variable domain is GAGVSQSPSNKVTEKGKDVELRCDPISGHTALYWYRQSLGQGLEFLIYFQGNSAPDKSGLPSDRFSAERTGGSVSTLTIQRTQQEDSAVYLCASSLDGGTDIQYFGAGTRLSVL.

J is TRBJ2-4 and V is TRBV6-5; D perhaps matches TRBD2 (5 bases). Trimming removed 7 bases at V and 7 bases at J, with 20 bases between. CDR1 is MNHEY, CDR2 SVGAGI, per germline. The CDR3 is 15 amino acids. The CDR3 DNA reads TGTGCCAGCACCTCCCTAGGGAGTCCGAATAACATTCAGTACTTC. Its translation is CASTSLGSPNNIQYF.

This clonotype has more than one count but fewer than ten. The chain employs TRBV18 and TRBJ2-5; TRBD2 is a possible D gene (5 bases). Germline V CDR1 and CDR2: KGHSH, LQKENI. The CDR3 consists of 13 residues. Between the trimmed V and J ends, which lost 4 bases and 7 bases, there was a span of 13 bases. CDR3 loop: CASSQGIGGTQYF. The CDR3 region has the DNA TGTGCCAGCTCACAGGGAATAGGAGGGACCCAGTACTTC. The full variable domain, with the rest looked up from reference TRBV18 and TRBJ2-5, is NAGVMQNPRHLVRRRGQEARLRCSPMKGHSHVYWYRQLPEEGLKFMVYLQKENIIDESGMPKERFSAEFPKEGPSILRIQQVVRGDSAAYFCASSQGIGGTQYFGPGTRLLVL.

The sample holds many counts of this clonotype. J is TRBJ2-5 and V is TRBV7-2; 14 nucleotides agree with TRBD2. The V and J ends lost 6 bases and 4 bases, in that order; junction bases with no gene match: 4. This CDR3 contains 15 residues. Germline loops: CDR1 SGHTA, CDR2 FQGNSA. The CDR3, as DNA: TGTGCCAGCAGTTCGACTAGCGGGGGGGCAGAGACCCAGTACTTC. It translates to CASSSTSGGAETQYF.

This rearrangement joins TRBV4-3 to TRBJ2-5; D remains ambiguous. Germline values: CDR1 LGHNA, CDR2 YSLEER. The CDR3 covers 14 residues. V was clipped by 0 bases and J by 0 bases, with 5 bases between them. CDR3 coding DNA: TGCGCCAGCAGCCAAGATATGAACCAAGAGACCCAGTACTTC. It yields the protein CASSQDMNQETQYF.

This clonotype was recorded a few times. The J gene is TRBJ2-3, the V gene TRBV7-2; TRBD2 aligns across 9 bases. Germline values: CDR1 SGHTA, CDR2 FQGNSA. V lost 5 bases, J lost 2 bases, and 8 bases stayed unmatched. This CDR3 contains 16 residues. The CDR3 DNA follows: TGTGCCAGCAGCAGAGCGACTAGCGGACCCACAGATACGCAGTATTTT. Its protein is CASSRATSGPTDTQYF.

The rearrangement uses TRBV20-1 and TRBJ1-5; TRBD1 agrees at 7 bases. V was pared by 6 bases and J by 2 bases, with 10 bases of the junction left unmatched. This CDR3 region has 15 residues. Germline assignment: CDR1 DFQATT and CDR2 SNEGSKA (reference sequence). The chain's CDR3 is CSAIGATGGNQPQHF. The CDR3 DNA reads TGCAGTGCAATAGGGGCTACAGGGGGCAATCAGCCCCAGCATTTT.